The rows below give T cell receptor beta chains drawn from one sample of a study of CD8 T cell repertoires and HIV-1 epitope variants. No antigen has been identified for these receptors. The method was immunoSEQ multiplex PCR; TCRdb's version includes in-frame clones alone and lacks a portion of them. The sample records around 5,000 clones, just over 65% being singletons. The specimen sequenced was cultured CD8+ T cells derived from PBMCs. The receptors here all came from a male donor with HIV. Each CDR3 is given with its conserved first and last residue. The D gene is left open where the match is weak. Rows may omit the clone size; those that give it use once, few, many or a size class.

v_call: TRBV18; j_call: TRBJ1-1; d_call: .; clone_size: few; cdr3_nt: TGTGCCAGCTCACCACCTGGACTGGCGGACACTGAAGCTTTCTTT; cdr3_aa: CASSPPGLADTEAFF
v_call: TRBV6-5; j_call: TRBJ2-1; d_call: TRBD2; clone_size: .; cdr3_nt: TGTGCCAGCAGTTACACCCCGAGCGGGGCTAAGAATGAGCAGTTCTTC; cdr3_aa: CASSYTPSGAKNEQFF
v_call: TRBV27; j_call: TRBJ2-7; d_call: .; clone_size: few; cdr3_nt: TGTGCCAGCAGTAGGGGTCCTTCCTACGAGCAGTACTTC; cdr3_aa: CASSRGPSYEQYF
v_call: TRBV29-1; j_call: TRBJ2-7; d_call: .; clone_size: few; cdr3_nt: TGCAGCGTTCAGGGATCCTACGAGCAGTACTTC; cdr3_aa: CSVQGSYEQYF
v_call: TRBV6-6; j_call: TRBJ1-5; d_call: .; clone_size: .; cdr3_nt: TGTGCCAGCAGTTACACCGTAACTGATCAGCCCCAGCATTTT; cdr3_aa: CASSYTVTDQPQHF
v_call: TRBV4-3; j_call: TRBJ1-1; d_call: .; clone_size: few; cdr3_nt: TGCGCCAGCAGCCAAGATCCTGGGGGTGGCACTGAAGCTTTCTTT; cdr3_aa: CASSQDPGGGTEAFF
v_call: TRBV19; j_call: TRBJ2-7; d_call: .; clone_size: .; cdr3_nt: TGTGCCAGTAGTGTGGGAGCTCTCTACGAGCAGTACTTC; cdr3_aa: CASSVGALYEQYF
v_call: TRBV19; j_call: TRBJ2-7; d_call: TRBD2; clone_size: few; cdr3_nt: TGTGCCAGTAGTCGGACTAGCGGCCACGAGCAGTACTTC; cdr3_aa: CASSRTSGHEQYF
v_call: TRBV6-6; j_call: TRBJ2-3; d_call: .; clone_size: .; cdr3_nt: TGTGCCAGCAGTCCTGGACTGAGAGACGGTACGCAGTATTTT; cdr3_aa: CASSPGLRDGTQYF
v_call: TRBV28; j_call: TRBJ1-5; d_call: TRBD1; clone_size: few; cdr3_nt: TGTGCCAGCAGTTTAGCAGGGGGGGAACCCCAGCATTTT; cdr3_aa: CASSLAGGEPQHF
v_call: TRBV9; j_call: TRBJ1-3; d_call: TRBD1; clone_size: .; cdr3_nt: TGTGCCAGCAGCGTAGGGGGACAGGGGGACTCTGGAAACACCATATATTTT; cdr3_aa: CASSVGGQGDSGNTIYF
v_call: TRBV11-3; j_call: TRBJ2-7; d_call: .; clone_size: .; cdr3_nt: TGTGCCAGCAGCTTACGAGCGGGCGAGCAGTACTTC; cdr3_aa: CASSLRAGEQYF